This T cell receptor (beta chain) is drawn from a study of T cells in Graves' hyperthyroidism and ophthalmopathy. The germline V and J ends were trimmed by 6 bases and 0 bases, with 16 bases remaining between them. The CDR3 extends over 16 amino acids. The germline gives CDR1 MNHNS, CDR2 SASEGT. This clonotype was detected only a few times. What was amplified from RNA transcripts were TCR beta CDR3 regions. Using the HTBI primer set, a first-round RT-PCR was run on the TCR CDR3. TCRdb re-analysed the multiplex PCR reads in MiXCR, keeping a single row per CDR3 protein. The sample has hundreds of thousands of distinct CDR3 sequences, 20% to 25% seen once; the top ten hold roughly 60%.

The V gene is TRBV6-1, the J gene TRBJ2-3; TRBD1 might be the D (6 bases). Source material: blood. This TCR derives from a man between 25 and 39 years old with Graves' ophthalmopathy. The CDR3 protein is CASSRWTVSSTDTQYF. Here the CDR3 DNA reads TGTGCCAGCAGCCGTTGGACAGTTTCTAGCACAGATACGCAGTATTTT.